A selection of T cell receptor beta chains follows, all from one sample in a study of graft-versus-host responses after intestinal transplantation. These receptors' antigens are unknown. Some clones are missing from TCRdb's copy, which holds only in-frame ones; the method was immunoSEQ multiplex PCR. In the table there are over 100,000 clones, roughly 95% of which are singletons. Sequences were derived from unstimulated CD8+ T cells sorted from spleen or lymph node cells, sampled before intestinal transplant. These receptors originate from a human donor who received an intestinal transplant. Each CDR3 is given with its conserved first and last residue. D genes are given only for firm matches. Only some rows state a clone size, as once, few, many or a class for expanded clones.

NA	TRBV4-1	TRBJ1-1	NA	17	TGCGCCAGCAGCCCCGGGGACCGGGGGCAGGAAAACACTGAAGCTTTCTTT	CASSPGDRGQENTEAFF
NA	TRBV5-6	TRBJ2-1	NA	15	TGTGCCAGCTCCTTACTGACATCAGGACACAATGAGCAGTTCTTC	CASSLLTSGHNEQFF
NA	TRBV29-1	TRBJ1-2	NA	13	TGCAGCGTTGAACCTACTTGGAACTACGGCTACACCTTC	CSVEPTWNYGYTF
NA	TRBV9	TRBJ2-7	TRBD2	15	TGTGCCAGCAGCGTAGCTGAGGGAGGGCCCTACGAGCAGTACTTC	CASSVAEGGPYEQYF
NA	TRBV4-1	TRBJ1-1	NA	15	TGCGCCAGCAGCCCGGGGGTGGGACAGAACACTGAAGCTTTCTTT	CASSPGVGQNTEAFF
NA	TRBV30	TRBJ1-4	NA	13	TGTGCCTGGACAGGGTTGATGGATGAAAAACTGTTTTTT	CAWTGLMDEKLFF
NA	TRBV9	TRBJ1-1	NA	13	TGTGCCAGCAGCCCTGGGGTGAACACTGAAGCTTTCTTT	CASSPGVNTEAFF
NA	TRBV9	TRBJ2-7	NA	15	TGTGCCAGCAGCGTAGATCTCGCGGGGACCTACGAGCAGTACTTC	CASSVDLAGTYEQYF
NA	TRBV28	TRBJ2-2	NA	13	TGTGCCAGCAGCACAACACCCACCGGGGAGCTGTTTTTT	CASSTTPTGELFF
NA	TRBV19	TRBJ2-7	TRBD1	14	TGTGCCACCAAGCTGGGACAGGGGGCGTCCGAGCAGTACTTC	CATKLGQGASEQYF
NA	TRBV11-3	TRBJ2-4	NA	12	TGTGCCAGCATGTCCTCCGGGAACATTCAGTACTTC	CASMSSGNIQYF
NA	TRBV9	TRBJ2-7	NA	16	TGTGCCAGCAGCGACAACCGGGACGCGAGCTCCTACGAGCAGTACTTC	CASSDNRDASSYEQYF
NA	TRBV9	TRBJ1-4	NA	14	TGTGCCAGCAGCGTAGGACCAGCCCGGACGGAACTGTTTTTT	CASSVGPARTELFF
NA	TRBV5-4	TRBJ2-7	TRBD1	16	TGTGCCAGCAGCTCCTCCGATTCGACAGGGGGCTACGAGCAGTACTTC	CASSSSDSTGGYEQYF
NA	TRBV28	TRBJ2-1	TRBD2	17	TGTGCCAGCTGCCTAGCGGGAGTGGTGAGCTCCTACAATGAGCAGTTCTTC	CASCLAGVVSSYNEQFF
NA	TRBV28	TRBJ2-7	NA	13	TGTGCCAGCAGTTTTGAACAGTCCTACGAGCAGTACTTC	CASSFEQSYEQYF
NA	TRBV4-1	TRBJ2-7	NA	14	TGCGCCAGCAGCCCAACAGACAGGACCTACGAGCAGTACTTC	CASSPTDRTYEQYF
NA	TRBV11-3	TRBJ2-1	NA	12	TGTGCCAGCAGCCGTCGGGGTCAAGAGCAGTTCTTC	CASSRRGQEQFF
NA	TRBV5-4	TRBJ2-1	TRBD2	15	TGTGCCAGCATCTCTGGACTAGCGGGAGATAATGAGCAGTTCTTC	CASISGLAGDNEQFF
NA	TRBV27	TRBJ1-1	NA	13	TGTGCCAGCAGTCCCCAGGGAACACTGAAAGGTTTCTTT	CASSPQGTLKGFF
NA	TRBV28	TRBJ1-1	NA	11	TGTGCCAGCAGCCTCAGCACTGAAGCTTTCTTT	CASSLSTEAFF
NA	TRBV2	TRBJ2-5	NA	10	TGTGCCAGCAGAGAAGAGACCCAGTACTTC	CASREETQYF
NA	TRBV9	TRBJ1-5	NA	13	TGTGCCAGCAGCGTAGCAAGTGAGCAGCCCCAGCATTTT	CASSVASEQPQHF
NA	TRBV11-2	TRBJ2-5	NA	15	TGTGCCAGCAGCGACCCGGAGGGCAACCAAGAGACCCAGTACTTC	CASSDPEGNQETQYF
NA	TRBV5-6	TRBJ2-7	TRBD1	13	TGTGCCAGCAGCCAGACAGGGGCCCGCGAGCAGTACTTC	CASSQTGAREQYF
NA	TRBV15	TRBJ2-7	NA	15	TGTGCCACCAGCAGAGAAAGGGGGGAGAACTACGAGCAGTACTTC	CATSRERGENYEQYF
NA	TRBV18	TRBJ2-3	TRBD1	16	TGTGCCAGCTCACCACTAGAGACAGGGGATTCAGATACGCAGTATTTT	CASSPLETGDSDTQYF
NA	TRBV5-1	TRBJ2-5	NA	15	TGCGCCAGCAGCTTAGGCCGGGACTTCCAAGAGACCCAGTACTTC	CASSLGRDFQETQYF
NA	TRBV30	TRBJ1-2	TRBD1	15	TGTGCCTCATCCCGGTGGGACAGGGTCAACTATGGCTACACCTTC	CASSRWDRVNYGYTF
NA	TRBV21-1	TRBJ1-4	NA	16	TGTGCCAGCAGCAAAGCTAAGGACACGCTTAATGAAAAACTGTTTTTT	CASSKAKDTLNEKLFF
NA	TRBV6-1	TRBJ2-7	NA	12	TGTGCCAGCAGGGACAGAGCCTACGAGCAGTACTTC	CASRDRAYEQYF
NA	TRBV9	TRBJ2-7	TRBD1	14	TGTGCCAGCAGCGACCGGGACAGTACCTACGAGCAGTACTTC	CASSDRDSTYEQYF
few	TRBV7-7	TRBJ2-7	TRBD1	15	TGTGCCAGCAGCCCCGGGACAGGGGCCTTCTACGAGCAGTACTTC	CASSPGTGAFYEQYF
NA	TRBV13	TRBJ2-3	TRBD1	15	TGTGCCAGCAGCTTGGGCAGGGGGCGATACGATACGCAGTATTTT	CASSLGRGRYDTQYF
NA	TRBV27	TRBJ2-5	TRBD2	16	TGTGCCAGCAGTTACGCTAGCGGGGAGCGCCAAGAGACCCAGTACTTC	CASSYASGERQETQYF
NA	TRBV27	TRBJ1-2	NA	12	TGTGCCAGCAGTTCCGACAGCTATGGCTACACCTTC	CASSSDSYGYTF
NA	TRBV15	TRBJ2-3	NA	17	TGTGCCACCAGCAGAGATAGGACGATCTCTAGCACAGATACGCAGTATTTT	CATSRDRTISSTDTQYF
NA	TRBV6-6	TRBJ1-2	NA	16	TGTGCCAGCAGTTACGTAGGGGCCGCGGGAATCGGCGGCTACACCTTC	CASSYVGAAGIGGYTF
NA	TRBV9	TRBJ2-1	NA	15	TGTGCCAGCAGCGTAGTGGGGGTGAGGGACAATGAGCAGTTCTTC	CASSVVGVRDNEQFF
NA	TRBV9	TRBJ2-7	TRBD2	16	TGTGCCAGCAGCTCCATAACGGGACTAGCGGGATCCGAGCAGTACTTC	CASSSITGLAGSEQYF
NA	TRBV13	TRBJ1-1	TRBD1	15	TGTGCCAGCAGCTTAGGCCGACAGGGGGCGGGTGAAGCTTTCTTT	CASSLGRQGAGEAFF
NA	TRBV19	TRBJ1-2	NA	13	TGTGCCAGTAGTATCCCAGGGTACTATGGCTACACCTTC	CASSIPGYYGYTF